The 23 T cell receptor beta chains reported below all come from one sample, sequenced in a study of cytomegalovirus exposure and HLA in healthy donors. The study ran its PCR with 60 Vbeta and 13 Jbeta primers. Measured with immunoSEQ multiplex PCR; TCRdb has only the in-frame clones, and not every one. The sample yields fewer than 140,000 clones, about four fifths seen once. Specimen: PBMCs. The receptors originated from a man in his fifties in good health and CMV-seronegative.

The chain employs TRBV5-4 and TRBJ1-3, with D possibly being TRBD1 (6 bases). The CDR3 consists of 16 residues. The germline gives CDR1 SGHNT, CDR2 YYREEE (reference sequence). Trimming pared 0 bases from V and 0 bases from J, leaving 10 bases between. The CDR3 protein is CASSLDAGASGNTIYF. In DNA, the CDR3 is TGTGCCAGCAGCTTGGACGCAGGGGCCTCTGGAAACACCATATATTTT.

The J gene is TRBJ2-5, the V gene TRBV15; a possible D gene is TRBD1 (5 bases). V shed 1 base and J shed 2 bases, with 29 bases lying between them. There are 21 residues in the CDR3. Germline V CDR1 and CDR2: LNHNV, YYDKDF (reference sequence). Here the CDR3 reads CATSRALATGSPDEGQETQYF. CDR3 coding DNA: TGTGCCACCAGCAGAGCCCTCGCAACAGGTTCCCCAGATGAAGGTCAAGAGACCCAGTACTTC.

V usage is TRBV6-6 and J usage is TRBJ1-5; TRBD1 might be the D (5 bases). CDR3 length equals 16 residues. The germline V gene encodes CDR1 MNHNY and CDR2 SVGAGI (reference sequence). Trimming pared 2 bases from V and 0 bases from J, leaving 11 bases between. The CDR3 region has the DNA TGTGCCAGCAGTTACGGCGGGGGTTATAGCAATCAGCCCCAGCATTTT. Its protein product is CASSYGGGYSNQPQHF.

The CDR3 protein is CSVRHRNTEAFF. CDR3 nucleotide sequence: TGCAGCGTTCGACACCGAAACACTGAAGCTTTCTTT. This chain uses TRBV29-1 with TRBJ1-1; D is ambiguous. Trimming stripped 5 bases from V and 2 bases from J, with 9 bases between. Germline-derived CDR1 and CDR2 are SQVTM and ANQGSEA. The CDR3 covers 12 residues.

The CDR3 DNA reads TGTGCCACCAGCTCCCGAGTCGATGTTTCTATGAACACTGAAGCTTTCTTT. It specifies CATSSRVDVSMNTEAFF. This chain connects TRBV15 to TRBJ1-1; no firm D call. This CDR3 has 17 residues. Trimming left V 5 bases short and J 0 bases short, with 19 bases between. Germline V CDR1 and CDR2: LNHNV, YYDKDF (reference sequence).

The CDR3 is CASSTGPQDYGYTF. The CDR3 bases are TGTGCCAGCAGCACAGGTCCTCAAGACTATGGCTACACCTTC. The rearrangement joins TRBV28 to TRBJ1-2, with D perhaps matching TRBD1 (5 bases). The germline gives CDR1 MDHEN, CDR2 SYDVKM. CDR3 length: 14 amino acids. Trimming removed 6 bases at V and 3 bases at J, with 14 bases between.

This sequence joins TRBV25-1 and TRBJ1-3; 12 bases map to TRBD1. The germline gives CDR1 MGHDK, CDR2 SYGVNS. Trimming took 1 base from V and 2 from J; bases not matched to a gene: 6. The CDR3 contains 18 residues. CDR3 in DNA: TGTGCCAGCAGTGAATTCCCCGGGACAGGGGGCCCTGGAAACACCATATATTTT. It codes for CASSEFPGTGGPGNTIYF.

This clone was observed a handful of times. For the CDR3, the DNA is TGCGCCAGCAGCCCATACAGGGTTAGGTATGGCTACACCTTC. Translation gives CASSPYRVRYGYTF. V is TRBV5-1 and J is TRBJ1-2, with TRBD1 as a possible D gene (6 bases). Germline CDR1 SGHRS, CDR2 YFSETQ. This CDR3 region has 14 residues. V lost 4 bases and J 5 bases, leaving 15 bases between the germline ends.

The chain couples TRBV6-6 to TRBJ1-2; D unclear. Germline-derived CDR1 and CDR2 are MNHNY and SVGAGI (reference sequence). Trimming pared 5 bases from V and 2 bases from J, leaving 9 bases between. This CDR3 comprises 13 residues. CDR3 region: CASSDTENYGYTF. The CDR3 region has the DNA TGTGCCAGCAGTGATACAGAGAACTATGGCTACACCTTC.

The V call is TRBV2, the J call TRBJ1-5, with 9 nucleotides matching TRBD1. Looked up from germline, CDR1 is SNHLY and CDR2 is FYNNEI. The V gene end was trimmed by 2 bases and the J gene end by 10 bases; junction bases not matched to a gene: 6. CDR3 length: 14 residues. The CDR3 DNA sequence: TGTGCCAGCAGTGAACTAGGGGGACAGGGACCCCAGCATTTT. This translates into CASSELGGQGPQHF.

This clone was counted a single time. This rearrangement joins TRBV7-2 to TRBJ1-3; D ambiguous. CDR1 is SGHTA and CDR2 is FQGNSA in the germline V gene. Trimming left V 1 base short and J 4 bases short, with 14 bases between. The CDR3 is 16 residues long. CDR3 in amino acids: CASSLVPMGEGNTIYF. CDR3 DNA sequence: TGTGCCAGCAGCTTAGTCCCCATGGGCGAGGGAAACACCATATATTTT.

The chain couples TRBV19 to TRBJ1-1; D gene uncertain. V was clipped by 0 bases and J by 1 base, with 12 bases between them. CDR1 and CDR2 (germline): LNHDA, SQIVND (reference sequence). CDR3 length: 16 amino acids. The CDR3 sequence: CASSIELGRPNTEAFF. Here the CDR3 DNA reads TGTGCCAGTAGTATAGAATTGGGGAGGCCGAACACTGAAGCTTTCTTT.

This clone was recorded only once. The chain couples TRBV20-1 to TRBJ1-1, with TRBD1 as a possible D gene (6 bases). V was clipped by 4 bases and J by 10 bases, with 13 bases between them. This CDR3 has 11 amino acids. The germline gives CDR1 DFQATT, CDR2 SNEGSKA (reference sequence). The CDR3: CSAKGGMGAFF. DNA for the CDR3: TGCAGTGCTAAAGGGGGAATGGGAGCTTTCTTT.

This CDR3 reads CASSVRQENYEQYF. CDR3 DNA: TGTGCCAGCAGCGTACGACAGGAGAACTACGAGCAGTACTTC. The chain employs TRBV9 and TRBJ2-7; TRBD1 might be the D (6 bases). Germline V CDR1 and CDR2: SGDLS, YYNGEE. CDR3 length: 14 residues. V lost 1 base, J lost 3 bases, and 11 bases lay in between.

V gene TRBV4-1 combines with J gene TRBJ2-1; D possibly corresponds to TRBD1 (5 bases). Trimming took 0 bases from V and 10 from J, leaving 16 bases between them. The CDR3 is 15 amino acids. Germline V gene data show CDR1 as MGHRA and CDR2 as YSYEKL. CDR3 amino acids: CASSQDGAALGEQFF. The DNA for the CDR3 is TGCGCCAGCAGCCAAGATGGGGCGGCCTTAGGGGAGCAGTTCTTC.

This chain uses TRBV7-3 with TRBJ2-1; 12 bases line up with TRBD2. V was pared by 4 bases and J by 6 bases, with 4 bases of the junction left unmatched. Per germline, CDR1 SGHTA and CDR2 FQGTGA. The CDR3 consists of 15 residues. Here the CDR3 reads CASSSRGLAGNEQFF. CDR3 DNA sequence: TGTGCCAGCAGCTCAAGGGGACTAGCGGGCAATGAGCAGTTCTTC.

The chain uses TRBV7-2 and TRBJ1-1; D gene uncertain. The CDR3 runs 15 residues. Germline CDR1 is SGHTA and CDR2 is FQGNSA. V was shortened by 6 bases and J by 3 bases, with 17 bases between the two germline ends. The CDR3 DNA follows: TGTGCCAGCAGGACGATTGCGGGGAGAGACACTGAAGCTTTCTTT. Protein: CASRTIAGRDTEAFF.

This clone has a handful of counts. This rearrangement joins TRBV30 to TRBJ1-4, with a weak D call TRBD1 (5 bases). This CDR3 contains 14 residues. The V end was cut by 1 base, the J end by 8 bases, with 14 bases between. Germline loops: CDR1 GTSNPN, CDR2 SVGIG (reference sequence). The DNA of the CDR3 is TGTGCCTGGAGTGCTCATCCGACAGACGAAAAACTGTTTTTT. Translated: CAWSAHPTDEKLFF.

This chain joins TRBV5-1 and TRBJ1-4; D uncertain. V was clipped by 6 bases and J by 0 bases, with 9 bases between them. CDR3 length: 14 residues. Looked up from germline, CDR1 is SGHRS and CDR2 is YFSETQ. The CDR3 region is CASTTTSTNEKLFF. The DNA of the CDR3 is TGCGCCAGCACCACTACTTCAACTAATGAAAAACTGTTTTTT.

The chain employs TRBV2 and TRBJ2-5; 15 bases match TRBD2. V trimming: 4 bases; J trimming: 5 bases; junction bases outside the gene matches: 2. From germline, CDR1 is SNHLY and CDR2 FYNNEI. This CDR3 contains 15 residues. The DNA for the CDR3 is TGTGCCAGCAGTGCTGGACTAGCGGGGGGGGAGACCCAGTACTTC. Amino acid sequence: CASSAGLAGGETQYF.

This clone was recorded a few times. The rearrangement links TRBV5-5 to TRBJ2-5, with unresolved D. From germline, CDR1 is SGHKS and CDR2 YYEKEE (reference sequence). The CDR3 has 13 residues. V lost 2 bases, J lost 5 bases, and 10 bases lay in between. CDR3 sequence reads: CASSFGSLETQYF. CDR3 in DNA: TGTGCCAGCAGCTTTGGTAGCTTGGAGACCCAGTACTTC.

Here the CDR3 DNA reads TGTGCCAGCAGCCTACCACCGTATGGCTACACCTTC. This sequence encodes CASSLPPYGYTF. The J gene is TRBJ1-2, the V gene TRBV11-2; unclear D gene. The germline CDR1 and CDR2 sequences are SGHAT and FQNNGV. Trimming pared 5 bases from V and 5 bases from J, leaving 9 bases between. CDR3 length: 12 residues.

This rearrangement joins TRBV9 to TRBJ1-2; 9 bases agree with TRBD1. Germline V CDR1 and CDR2: SGDLS, YYNGEE. The CDR3 spans 15 residues. V shed 0 bases and J 5 bases; nucleotides not matched to a gene: 5. The CDR3, as DNA: TGTGCCAGCAGCGTAGGGACAGGGGTTCGATATGGCTACACCTTC. It translates to CASSVGTGVRYGYTF.